The next 8 T cell receptor beta chains were all read from a single sample in a study of identifying expanded T cells in peripheral blood. Assay used: immunoSEQ multiplex PCR; TCRdb lists only in-frame clones, some missing. The sample records some 97,000 clones, over 70% being singletons. The sequenced sample consisted of blood. Receptors were obtained from a person aged 18 to 70 in good health.

This chain connects TRBV10-1 to TRBJ2-7; 11 bases match TRBD2. Germline CDR1 is WNHNN and CDR2 is SYGVQD (reference sequence). CDR3 length equals 14 residues. The junction had 3 bases not matched to a gene; V was cut back by 2 bases and J by 6 bases. In DNA, the CDR3 is TGCGCCAGCAGTGAGGCCGGGACTAGCGGCGAGCAGTACTTC. Translating it yields CASSEAGTSGEQYF.

The chain uses TRBV27 and TRBJ2-2, with D possibly being TRBD1 (6 bases). CDR1 MNHEY and CDR2 SMNVEV come from the germline V gene (reference sequence). This CDR3 has 19 residues. The ends were cut back, 2 bases at V and 2 bases at J, with 21 bases in the middle. CDR3 sequence reads: CASSLKGQGTRGNTGELFF. CDR3 DNA: TGTGCCAGCAGTTTAAAGGGCCAGGGGACAAGGGGAAACACCGGGGAGCTGTTTTTT.

The rearrangement uses TRBV10-3 and TRBJ1-5, with 10 bases lining up with TRBD1. CDR1 and CDR2 (germline): ENHRY, SYGVKD. V lost 10 bases, J lost 9 bases, and 9 bases stayed unmatched. The CDR3 runs to 13 residues. The CDR3 DNA reads TGTGCCACGCGCTCGGGACAGGGGCCGCCCCAGCATTTT. It yields the protein CATRSGQGPPQHF.

J is TRBJ1-2 and V is TRBV15; 7 positions agree with TRBD1. Trimming removed 0 bases from V and 6 bases from J; junction bases left unmatched: 4. Per the germline V gene, CDR1 is LNHNV and CDR2 is YYDKDF (reference sequence). The CDR3 is 14 residues long. Here the CDR3 reads CATSRDLTGDGYTF. As DNA, the CDR3 is TGTGCCACCAGCAGAGATTTAACAGGGGATGGCTACACCTTC.

This clone has a single count. J is TRBJ2-2 and V is TRBV19, with a weak D call TRBD1 (6 bases). Germline-derived CDR1 and CDR2 are LNHDA and SQIVND (reference sequence). Trimming cost V 4 bases and J 6 bases, with 12 bases left between them. The CDR3 is 14 amino acids. The CDR3 sequence: CASSTDSSAGELFF. For the CDR3, the DNA is TGTGCCAGTAGTACGGACAGTTCTGCCGGGGAGCTGTTTTTT. The complete variable domain, with remaining parts taken from reference TRBV19 and TRBJ2-2, reads DGGITQSPKYLFRKEGQNVTLSCEQNLNHDAMYWYRQDPGQGLRLIYYSQIVNDFQKGDIAEGYSVSREKKESFPLTVTSAQKNPTAFYLCASSTDSSAGELFFGEGSRLTVL.

The chain joins TRBV6-4 to TRBJ2-3, with D possibly TRBD1 on 5 matching bases. Trimming removed 6 bases at V and 2 bases at J, with 12 bases between. The CDR3 runs 14 residues. From germline, CDR1 is MRHNA and CDR2 SNTAGT. The DNA of the CDR3 is TGTGCCAGCAGCCCGACAGCTACCACAGATACGCAGTATTTT. Its protein product is CASSPTATTDTQYF.

This clone has just one count. This chain links TRBV6-6 with TRBJ2-2; D unresolved. The germline V gene has CDR1 MNHNY and CDR2 SVGAGI (reference sequence). This CDR3 contains 15 residues. The V and J ends lost 5 bases and 6 bases respectively, with 16 bases between them. CDR3 nucleotide sequence: TGTGCCAGCAGTCCAAGTGGGGAAGGGTCCGGGGAGCTGTTTTTT. Its translation: CASSPSGEGSGELFF.

The chain uses TRBV5-1 and TRBJ2-2; D might be TRBD2 (6 bases). The CDR3 is 16 amino acids. CDR1 SGHRS and CDR2 YFSETQ come from the germline V gene. Trimming took 4 bases from V and 4 from J, leaving 17 bases between them. CDR3 loop: CASSPRDSPITGELFF. CDR3 coding DNA: TGCGCCAGCAGCCCGCGGGACTCACCAATCACCGGGGAGCTGTTTTTT.